These T cell receptor beta chains were read from a single sample in a study of blood T cell repertoires in COVID-19. Repertoires were generated with immunoSEQ multiplex PCR, while TCRdb's copy carries only in-frame clones and drops some. The data show under 100,000 clones, over 70% seen once. The sequenced sample was peripheral blood. These receptors were obtained from a man older than 75 with active or convalescent COVID-19. Both conserved end residues are trimmed from each CDR3. D genes are given only for firm matches.

TRBV28	TRBJ1-6	-	ASRQGDSPLH
TRBV3-1/TRBV3-2	TRBJ2-1	-	ASSRAGAYF
TRBV6-5	TRBJ2-7	TRBD1	ASSLDRGGYEQY
TRBV11-2	TRBJ2-2	TRBD2	ASRAGGGLTGELF
TRBV6-5	TRBJ2-7	TRBD1	ASSFDRDSYEQY
TRBV6-1	TRBJ1-5	-	ASSEAGQGTFMGNQPQH
TRBV2	TRBJ1-4	-	ASSDGAGPNEKLF
TRBV10-3	TRBJ2-3	TRBD2	AITAGSGWSTDTQY
TRBV7-2	TRBJ2-5	TRBD2	ASSSTSGGQAVAQY
TRBV3-1/TRBV3-2	TRBJ1-2	-	ASSQGRQNYGYT